Presented here are 30 T cell receptor beta chains from one specimen sequenced in a study of CD8+CD57+ T cells in acquired aplastic anemia. It was genomic DNA that served as the template for profiling TCR beta VDJ and CDR3. Via MiXCR, TCRdb re-called the reads, giving one row per CDR3 protein. The data show 80,000 or so distinct CDR3 sequences, with 55% to 75% seen just once and roughly 80% held by the top ten. Those patients picked for sequencing had displayed CD8+CD57+ cell expansion on flow cytometry. Material: sorted CD4+, CD8+, or CD8+CD57+ T cells (not recorded which) from PBMCs. The receptors were gathered from a human donor with aplastic anemia.

This clonotype was detected once. The genes are TRBV20-1 and TRBJ2-5; the D is unclear. The CDR3 spans 14 residues. Trimming took off 3 bases at V and 4 bases at J, with 15 bases between the two ends. Germline V gene sequence: CDR1 DFQATT, CDR2 SNEGSKA (reference sequence). As DNA, the CDR3 is TGCAGTGCTAGTTACGGCTCCGAAGGAGAGACCCAGTACTTC. Amino acid sequence: CSASYGSEGETQYF.

V gene TRBV9 combines with J gene TRBJ2-3, with 8 bases identical to TRBD1. With 0 bases clipped from V and 2 bases from J, the junction kept 5 bases outside the gene matches. The CDR3 is made up of 16 amino acids. Germline V gives CDR1 SGDLS, CDR2 YYNGEE. The CDR3 region is CASSVVGTGLTDTQYF. DNA of the CDR3: TGTGCCAGCAGCGTAGTCGGGACAGGCCTCACAGATACGCAGTATTTT.

This sequence joins TRBV19 and TRBJ2-7; no clear D gene. The CDR3 spans 16 residues. Germline assignment: CDR1 LNHDA and CDR2 SQIVND (reference sequence). The V end was cut by 1 base, the J end by 1 base, with 14 bases between. Here the CDR3 DNA reads TGTGCCAGTAGTATAGGACCCCCAAGCGTTTCCTACGAGCAGTACTTC. Its protein product is CASSIGPPSVSYEQYF.

There are a few counts of this clonotype. The rearrangement links TRBV19 to TRBJ1-2, with D hard to call. The CDR3 spans 10 residues. CDR1 and CDR2 from the germline V gene are LNHDA and SQIVND (reference sequence). V lost 8 bases, J lost 7 bases, and 8 bases lay in between. The DNA of the CDR3 is TGTGCCAGTGGATCTGGTGGCTACACCTTC. Translated: CASGSGGYTF.

The chain has TRBV29-1 and TRBJ2-7; 7 bases match TRBD2. Trimming removed 4 bases from V and 1 base from J; junction bases left unmatched: 4. Germline V gene lookup returns CDR1 SQVTM and CDR2 ANQGSEA. The CDR3 runs 13 residues. This CDR3 is CSVGGGQSYEQYF. In DNA, the CDR3 is TGCAGCGTTGGGGGAGGGCAGTCCTACGAGCAGTACTTC.

Here the CDR3 DNA reads TGTGCCAGCAGCTTAGCTGGGGGTCGGGACGAGCAGTACTTC. Encoded protein: CASSLAGGRDEQYF. The chain combines TRBV7-6 with TRBJ2-7; TRBD1 or TRBD2 may be the D gene (5 bases each). Trimming took off 0 bases at V and 5 bases at J, with 11 bases between the two ends. Looked up from germline, CDR1 is SGHVS and CDR2 is FNYEAQ. There are 14 residues in the CDR3.

This chain uses TRBV29-1 with TRBJ2-3, with D tentatively TRBD1 (5 bases). This CDR3 has 14 amino acids. Germline-derived CDR1 and CDR2 are SQVTM and ANQGSEA. Between the trimmed V and J ends, which lost 3 bases and 3 bases, there was a span of 13 bases. The CDR3 bases are TGCAGCGTTGACGACAAGGGGCCAACAGATACGCAGTATTTT. It specifies CSVDDKGPTDTQYF.

The chain couples TRBV25-1 to TRBJ1-2, with TRBD1 as a possible D gene (6 bases). Germline V CDR1 and CDR2: MGHDK, SYGVNS. This CDR3 region has 12 residues. Trimming shortened V by 6 bases and J by 8 bases, and 13 bases separated the two germline ends. The CDR3 DNA reads TGTGCCAGCAGGGACAGCGAAAGGGGCTACACCTTC. Amino acids: CASRDSERGYTF.

This chain uses TRBV4-1 with TRBJ2-7; 8 bases map to TRBD1. This CDR3 is built from 15 residues. Germline loops: CDR1 MGHRA, CDR2 YSYEKL. J was trimmed by 2 bases and V by 1 base; bases with no gene match: 4. The DNA for the CDR3 is TGCGCCAGCAGCCAAGCCCCAGGGGGCCCCTACGAGCAGTACTTC. It translates to CASSQAPGGPYEQYF.

V usage is TRBV7-9 and J usage is TRBJ2-7; no clear D gene. Germline V CDR1 and CDR2: SEHNR, FQNEAQ (reference sequence). This CDR3 is built from 13 residues. Trimming cost V 1 base and J 0 bases, with 4 bases left between them. CDR3 coding DNA: TGTGCCAGCAGCTTAGGCCACTCCTACGAGCAGTACTTC. It specifies CASSLGHSYEQYF.

J is TRBJ1-6 and V is TRBV2, with D uncertain. CDR1 and CDR2 from the germline V gene are SNHLY and FYNNEI. This CDR3 is built from 12 residues. V lost 5 bases, J lost 5 bases, and 4 bases lay in between. The CDR3 region is CASSPNNSPLHF. The CDR3 DNA is TGTGCCAGCAGTCCTAATAATTCACCCCTCCACTTT. Variable domain in full (rest from reference TRBV2 and TRBJ1-6): EPEVTQTPSHQVTQMGQEVILRCVPISNHLYFYWYRQILGQKVEFLVSFYNNEISEKSEIFDDQFSVERPDGSNFTLKIRSTKLEDSAMYFCASSPNNSPLHFGNGTRLTVT.

The chain is built from TRBV20-1 and TRBJ1-5; a weak D match, TRBD1 (5 bases). Trimming shortened V by 0 bases and J by 5 bases, and 11 bases separated the two germline ends. The germline V gene has CDR1 DFQATT and CDR2 SNEGSKA (reference sequence). The CDR3 extends over 14 amino acids. The CDR3 spells CSAREGGMHQPQHF. DNA for the CDR3: TGCAGTGCTAGAGAGGGGGGGATGCATCAGCCCCAGCATTTT.

The V gene is TRBV20-1, the J gene TRBJ2-3; 9 bases line up with TRBD1. CDR1 is DFQATT, CDR2 SNEGSKA, per germline (reference sequence). This CDR3 is built from 14 residues. With V trimmed by 5 bases and J by 4 bases, 7 bases remained unmatched. The CDR3 coding sequence is TGCAGTGCTGCCGGGACAGGGAGTGCAGATACGCAGTATTTT. Residues: CSAAGTGSADTQYF.

CDR3 region: CATSLQGRLDYGYTF. The CDR3, as DNA: TGTGCCACCAGCCTCCAGGGTCGCCTCGACTATGGCTACACCTTC. V is TRBV15 and J is TRBJ1-2, with TRBD1 as a possible D gene (5 bases). This CDR3 comprises 15 residues. CDR1 and CDR2 (germline): LNHNV, YYDKDF (reference sequence). V lost 5 bases and J lost 3, with 16 bases in between.

This clonotype was recorded only once. This sequence joins TRBV30 and TRBJ2-2; 10 nucleotides match TRBD2. Germline V gene data show CDR1 as GTSNPN and CDR2 as SVGIG (reference sequence). This CDR3 region has 19 residues. Trimming cost V 1 base and J 5 bases; bases outside gene matches: 16. The CDR3 DNA reads as TGTGCCTGGAGTGCCTATGCCCTTTCTAGCGGGAGACCAACCGGGGAGCTGTTTTTT. It specifies CAWSAYALSSGRPTGELFF.

The rearrangement links TRBV2 to TRBJ1-5; D unclear. The CDR3 spans 15 residues. The V and J ends lost 8 bases and 2 bases respectively, with 16 bases between them. Germline V gene sequence: CDR1 SNHLY, CDR2 FYNNEI. CDR3 region: CASQKRWDGNQPQHF. DNA of the CDR3: TGTGCCAGCCAGAAACGGTGGGATGGCAATCAGCCCCAGCATTTT.

This clonotype was seen once. The V gene is TRBV10-3, the J gene TRBJ2-1; D call uncertain. Per the germline V gene, CDR1 is ENHRY and CDR2 is SYGVKD. The germline V and J ends were trimmed by 11 bases and 8 bases, with 13 bases remaining between them. The CDR3 has 11 residues. The CDR3 loop is CAVRDWDEQFF. CDR3 nucleotide sequence: TGTGCCGTTAGGGATTGGGATGAGCAGTTCTTC.

The chain has TRBV18 and TRBJ1-6, with a weak D call TRBD1 (5 bases). The V end was cut by 4 bases, the J end by 5 bases, with 15 bases between. Germline assignment: CDR1 KGHSH and CDR2 LQKENI. This CDR3 has 16 residues. This chain's CDR3 is CASSLGREYHNSPLHF. CDR3 DNA: TGTGCCAGCTCACTGGGACGAGAGTACCATAATTCACCCCTCCACTTT.

This chain uses TRBV6-1 with TRBJ2-7; possibly TRBD2 for D (5 bases). CDR3 size: 16 residues. V lost 5 bases and J 6 bases, leaving 23 bases between the germline ends. The V gene's germline CDR1 is MNHNS and CDR2 SASEGT. CDR3 sequence: CASSQRAGSPVIEQYF. The CDR3 nucleotides read TGTGCCAGCAGTCAGCGAGCTGGGAGTCCCGTCATCGAGCAGTACTTC.

Of note for this clonotype: The junction and the germline gene differ at one end; a read error may be behind it. The rearrangement joins TRBV29-1 to TRBJ1-3; D perhaps matches TRBD1 (5 bases). Germline CDR1 SQVTM, CDR2 ANQGSEA. The CDR3 sequence is 17 residues long. In DNA, the CDR3 is TGCAGCGTTGGAAGTACCGAGGGACGAGACGATGGAAACTCCATATATTTT. Protein: CSVGSTEGRDDGNSIYF.

This clonotype came up once. CDR3 nucleotide sequence: TGTGCCAGCAGCGGTGGGACAGGGAACACCGGGGAGCTGTTTTTT. The encoded protein is CASSGGTGNTGELFF. V usage is TRBV9 and J usage is TRBJ2-2, with 8 bases that match TRBD1. Germline lookup yields CDR1 SGDLS and CDR2 YYNGEE. The CDR3 covers 15 residues. J was trimmed by 1 base and V by 3 bases; bases with no gene match: 2.

V usage is TRBV7-2 and J usage is TRBJ1-5; D is ambiguous. The CDR3 is 12 residues long. V was cut by 3 bases and J by 0 bases, with 0 bases left in between. CDR1 and CDR2 from the germline V gene are SGHTA and FQGNSA. CDR3 in DNA: TGTGCCAGCAGCTTTAGCAATCAGCCCCAGCATTTT. This encodes CASSFSNQPQHF.

With respect to this clonotype: A read error is likely, as this CDR3 ends without the conserved phenylalanine or tryptophan. The chain links TRBV7-3 to TRBJ2-1, with 8 bases lining up with TRBD2. V was pared by 10 bases and J by 3 bases, with 5 bases of the junction left unmatched. This CDR3 contains 13 residues. Germline V gene data show CDR1 as SGHTA and CDR2 as FQGTGA. The CDR3 DNA reads TGTGCCACCGAGCGGGAGAGCTACAATGAGCAGTTCCTC. Amino acid sequence: CATERESYNEQFL.

The genes are TRBV11-1 and TRBJ2-7; D may be TRBD1 or TRBD2 (5 bases each). Looked up from germline, CDR1 is SGHAT and CDR2 is FQDESV (reference sequence). The CDR3 has 16 residues. Trimming removed 0 bases at V and 6 bases at J, with 18 bases between. The CDR3 loop reads CASSLASGPLLLEQYF. CDR3 DNA sequence: TGTGCCAGCAGCTTAGCCTCGGGGCCCTTGTTGCTCGAGCAGTACTTC. Complete variable domain (other parts from reference TRBV11-1 and TRBJ2-7): EAEVAQSPRYKITEKSQAVAFWCDPISGHATLYWYRQILGQGPELLVQFQDESVVDDSQLPKDRFSAERLKGVDSTLKIQPAELGDSAMYLCASSLASGPLLLEQYFGPGTRLTVT.

The chain carries TRBV15 and TRBJ2-7; 11 bases line up with TRBD1. V shed 3 bases and J 5 bases; nucleotides not matched to a gene: 6. This CDR3 has 15 amino acids. Germline CDR1 and CDR2: LNHNV and YYDKDF (reference sequence). In nucleotides, the CDR3 is TGTGCCACCAGCAGGGGGACAGGGGGTATTCACGAGCAGTACTTC. Protein sequence: CATSRGTGGIHEQYF.

The chain recombines TRBV19 with TRBJ1-1, with D hard to call. This CDR3 has 14 residues. Trimming stripped 5 bases from V and 1 base from J, with 11 bases between. Germline V gene lookup returns CDR1 LNHDA and CDR2 SQIVND (reference sequence). The CDR3 nucleotides are TGTGCCAGTAGTCCGTTTTGGGGGAACACTGAAGCTTTCTTT. This sequence encodes CASSPFWGNTEAFF.

The chain has TRBV10-3 and TRBJ2-2; TRBD1 agrees at 8 bases. V was pared by 10 bases and J by 5 bases, with 9 bases of the junction left unmatched. Germline CDR1 reads ENHRY; CDR2 reads SYGVKD. This CDR3 is 14 amino acids long. CDR3 protein: CASSRGLGTGELFF. DNA of the CDR3: TGTGCCAGCAGCAGGGGGCTGGGAACCGGGGAGCTGTTTTTT.

Points on this clonotype: The junction shows a germline mismatch at one end, possibly a read error. The chain is built from TRBV2 and TRBJ1-1; TRBD1 aligns across 7 bases. This CDR3 is 13 amino acids long. The germline CDR1 and CDR2 sequences are SNHLY and FYNNEI. The CDR3 DNA follows: TGTGCCAGCAGTACCAACAGGGGCTTAGAAGCTTCCTTT. Its protein is CASSTNRGLEASF.

The rearrangement uses TRBV9 and TRBJ1-1; D is unresolved. CDR1 is SGDLS and CDR2 is YYNGEE in the germline V gene. V gave up 2 bases and J gave up 0 bases, with 8 bases separating them. The CDR3 totals 14 residues. The chain's CDR3 is CASSVEGLNTEAFF. CDR3 in DNA: TGTGCCAGCAGCGTTGAGGGCTTGAACACTGAAGCTTTCTTT. The full variable domain, its missing parts supplied by reference TRBV9 and TRBJ1-1, is DSGVTQTPKHLITATGQRVTLRCSPRSGDLSVYWYQQSLDQGLQFLIQYYNGEERAKGNILERFSAQQFPDLHSELNLSSLELGDSALYFCASSVEGLNTEAFFGQGTRLTVV.

The chain employs TRBV2 and TRBJ1-2; D is undetermined. The V gene's germline CDR1 is SNHLY and CDR2 FYNNEI. The CDR3 has 12 residues. V dropped 11 bases and J dropped 2 bases, with 12 bases sitting between them. CDR3 in DNA: TGTGCCTCCACGGACGGAAACTATGGCTACACCTTC. Its translation is CASTDGNYGYTF.